The clone carrying this T cell receptor beta chain was seen at least ten times. Its antigen is not identified. Germline CDR1 and CDR2: MGHDK and SYGVNS. Trimming cost V 9 bases and J 3 bases; bases outside gene matches: 12. The CDR3 has 15 amino acids. This record comes from a study of T-cell reconstitution after alpha-beta-depleted transplantation in children. Study-level results: Several patients had high TCRbeta diversity at day 60; it came from surviving recipient T cells and thymic progenitors. Expanded graft clones, several hundred of them, were reportedly the source of alpha-beta T cells about two months after transplant. T-cell numbers and diversity, one year after transplant, stemmed largely from T cells that were newly produced.

Molecular barcoding with unique molecular identifiers was used for the TCRbeta library. TCRdb reprocessed the PCR reads via MiXCR and lists one record per CDR3 protein. The sample has roughly 240,000 distinct CDR3 sequences, roughly 8.2% seen once; the top ten hold 5% to 8%. The clonotype was recovered from a male patient between 5 and 17 years old who had a stem cell transplant for acute lymphoblastic leukemia, so the T cells may come from the graft donor. Sequencing used PBMCs, mostly from graft donor cells, obtained 180 days after TCRalphabeta/CD19-depleted stem cell transplant. This chain joins TRBV25-1 and TRBJ2-3, with 7 bases matching TRBD1. The chain's CDR3 is CASYLRGLRTDTQYF. For the CDR3, the DNA is TGTGCCAGTTATTTGAGGGGGCTCAGGACAGATACGCAGTATTTT.